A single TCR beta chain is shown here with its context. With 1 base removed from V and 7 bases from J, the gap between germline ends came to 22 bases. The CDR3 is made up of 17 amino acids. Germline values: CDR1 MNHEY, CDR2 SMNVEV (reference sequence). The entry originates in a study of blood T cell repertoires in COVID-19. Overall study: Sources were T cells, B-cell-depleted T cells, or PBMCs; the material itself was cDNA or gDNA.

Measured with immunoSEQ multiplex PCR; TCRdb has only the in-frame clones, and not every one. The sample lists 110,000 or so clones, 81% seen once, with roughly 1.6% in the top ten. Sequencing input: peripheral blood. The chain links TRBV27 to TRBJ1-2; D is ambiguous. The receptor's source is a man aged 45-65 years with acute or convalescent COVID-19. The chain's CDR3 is CASSLFGRERGVGGYTF. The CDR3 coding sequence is TGTGCCAGCAGTTTATTTGGGAGGGAGCGAGGAGTGGGTGGCTACACCTTC.